The following is a T cell receptor beta chain sequence with its context. Antigen unknown. This sample was taken from a study of radiation and T cells in renal cell carcinoma. The treatment: treatment-naive control, cytoreductive nephrectomy. This renal cell carcinoma was of the clear cell type. The CDR3 is 15 amino acids. V lost 5 bases and J lost 4; bases outside the gene matches: 10. Germline loops: CDR1 MGHRA, CDR2 YSYEKL. Study findings and constraints: Dominant CDR3 motifs occupied more repertoire in irradiated than control tumors. Irradiated tumors had higher TCR clonality than control tumors.

TCRdb keeps only in-frame clones here, not all; method: immunoSEQ multiplex PCR. The data hold some 10,000 clones, with over 60% observed a single time. The chain links TRBV4-1 to TRBJ1-1, with TRBD1 matching 7 bases. This receptor was obtained from a man aged 55 to 70 with renal cell carcinoma. The specimen was tumor tissue, collected from a patient whose treatment was nephrectomy without radiotherapy. The CDR3 protein is CASSAQGRSGTEAFF. The CDR3 DNA sequence: TGCGCCAGCAGCGCACAGGGGAGGAGTGGCACTGAAGCTTTCTTT.